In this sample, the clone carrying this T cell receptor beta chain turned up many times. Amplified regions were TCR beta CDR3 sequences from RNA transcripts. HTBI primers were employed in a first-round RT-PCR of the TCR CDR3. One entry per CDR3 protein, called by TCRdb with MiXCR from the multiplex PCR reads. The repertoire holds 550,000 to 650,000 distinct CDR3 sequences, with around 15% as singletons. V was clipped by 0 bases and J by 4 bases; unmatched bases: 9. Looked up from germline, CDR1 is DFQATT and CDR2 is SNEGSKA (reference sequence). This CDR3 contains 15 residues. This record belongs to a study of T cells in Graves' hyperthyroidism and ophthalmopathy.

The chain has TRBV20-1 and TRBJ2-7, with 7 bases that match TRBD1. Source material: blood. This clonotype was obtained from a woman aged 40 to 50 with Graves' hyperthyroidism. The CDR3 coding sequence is TGCAGTGCTAGAGATCTCCGGACAGGACTTTACGAGCAGTACTTC. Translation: CSARDLRTGLYEQYF.